Sequencing of this TCR beta chain was carried out in a study of blood T cell repertoires in COVID-19. Study-wide context: Some COVID-19 samples were acute and others convalescent; all came from the United States, Italy and Spain. T cells, B-cell-depleted T cells, or PBMCs provided the cDNA or gDNA that served as material.

V was clipped by 0 bases and J by 5 bases, with 13 bases between them. There are 15 residues in the CDR3. Per germline, CDR1 SGHTA and CDR2 FQGNSA. As handled by the study authors: Reference gene primer amplification gave estimated nucleated cell counts. The data were produced by immunoSEQ multiplex PCR, yet TCRdb's version contains in-frame clones alone and is incomplete. The DNA gave D and trimming, while V, J and clone size come from that table. This table has about 150,000 clones, less than 90% appearing once. Sequenced input: peripheral blood. This TCR derives from a woman aged 65 to 85 with acute or convalescent COVID-19. The V call is TRBV7-2, the J call TRBJ1-1; D not resolved. The CDR3: CASSLAGQRRTEAFF. The CDR3 DNA sequence: TGTGCCAGCAGCTTAGCGGGTCAGAGGAGGACTGAAGCTTTCTTT.